Shown below are 9 T cell receptor beta chains from a single sample sequenced in a study of regulatory and conventional T cells in breast cancer. TCRdb reanalysed the PCR reads using MiXCR and keeps one entry per CDR3 protein. The sample has roughly 10,000 distinct CDR3 sequences, about 34% seen once. Sequenced sample: conventional T cells from blood. These receptors were obtained from a male donor in good health.

This clonotype was recorded a few times. V and J are TRBV6-6 and TRBJ2-1; 9 nucleotides line up with TRBD1. Trimming cost V 6 bases and J 6 bases; bases outside gene matches: 9. Germline V gene data show CDR1 as MNHNY and CDR2 as SVGAGI (reference sequence). There are 15 residues in the CDR3. CDR3 bases: TGTGCCAGCAGGGAACCGGGACAGGGATTCAATGAGCAGTTCTTC. It specifies CASREPGQGFNEQFF.

About this clonotype itself: A read error is possible here, since a much larger clone lies one base away. The V gene is TRBV10-2, the J gene TRBJ1-1; 7 bases match TRBD1. Germline CDR1 and CDR2: WSHSY and SAAADI. This CDR3 has 15 amino acids. The CDR3 DNA sequence: TGCGTCAGCAGGGACAGACCGCAGGGAGGCACTGAAGCTTTCTTT. Translated, it gives CVSRDRPQGGTEAFF.

This clonotype is medium-sized. The gene calls are TRBV5-6 and TRBJ1-1; the D is unclear. The germline V and J ends were trimmed by 1 base and 1 base, with 8 bases remaining between them. From germline, CDR1 is SGHDT and CDR2 YYEEEE. This CDR3 has 14 residues. The CDR3 here is CASSLFQKNTEAFF. The CDR3 DNA reads TGTGCCAGCAGCTTGTTCCAGAAGAACACTGAAGCTTTCTTT.

Only a few counts were recorded for this clonotype. The chain couples TRBV2 to TRBJ2-7, with D tentatively TRBD1 (6 bases). The germline gives CDR1 SNHLY, CDR2 FYNNEI. There are 13 residues in the CDR3. The V and J ends lost 7 bases and 5 bases respectively, with 15 bases between them. CDR3 sequence: CASNLAGVDEQYF. The CDR3 coding sequence is TGTGCCAGCAATTTAGCAGGGGTGGACGAGCAGTACTTC.

V is TRBV28 and J is TRBJ2-7; D possibly corresponds to TRBD1 (5 bases). The CDR3 consists of 12 residues. The V gene's germline CDR1 is MDHEN and CDR2 SYDVKM. Trimming pared 1 base from V and 6 bases from J, leaving 7 bases between. The chain's CDR3 is CASSLSGFEQYF. The CDR3 nucleotides are TGTGCCAGCAGTTTATCAGGGTTCGAGCAGTACTTC. The full variable domain, rest sourced from reference TRBV28 and TRBJ2-7, is DVKVTQSSRYLVKRTGEKVFLECVQDMDHENMFWYRQDPGLGLRLIYFSYDVKMKEKGDIPEGYSVSREKKERFSLILESASTNQTSMYLCASSLSGFEQYFGPGTRLTVT.

This chain links TRBV27 with TRBJ1-5; tentative D call: TRBD1 (5 bases). Germline CDR1 and CDR2: MNHEY and SMNVEV (reference sequence). The V end lost 8 bases, the J end lost 0 bases, and 14 bases lay between the germline ends. This CDR3 is built from 15 residues. The CDR3 reads CASRLTENSNQPQHF. Here the CDR3 DNA reads TGTGCCAGCCGCTTGACAGAAAATAGCAATCAGCCCCAGCATTTT.

This clonotype was seen a handful of times. The rearrangement uses TRBV7-9 and TRBJ1-4, with 7 bases that match TRBD1. CDR3 length equals 15 residues. Germline lookup yields CDR1 SEHNR and CDR2 FQNEAQ (reference sequence). The V gene end was trimmed by 5 bases and the J gene end by 4 bases; junction bases not matched to a gene: 7. The CDR3 bases are TGTGCCAGCAGCACCAACAGGGGTGGTAATGAAAAACTGTTTTTT. Translating it yields CASSTNRGGNEKLFF. Full variable domain (missing parts from reference TRBV7-9 and TRBJ1-4): DTGVSQNPRHKITKRGQNVTFRCDPISEHNRLYWYRQTLGQGPEFLTYFQNEAQLEKSRLLSDRFSAERPKGSFSTLEIQRTEQGDSAMYLCASSTNRGGNEKLFFGSGTQLSVL.

The chain uses TRBV11-2 and TRBJ2-1, with TRBD2 identical over 8 bases. CDR3 length equals 16 residues. CDR1 and CDR2 from the germline V gene are SGHAT and FQNNGV. V gave up 1 base and J gave up 8 bases; unmatched junction bases: 10. The CDR3 is CASSLGGTSGYHEQFF. The CDR3 DNA sequence: TGTGCCAGCAGCTTAGGAGGCACTAGCGGTTACCATGAGCAGTTCTTC.

The chain uses TRBV6-2 or TRBV6-3 and TRBJ2-7; TRBD2 matches 11 bases. CDR1 is MNHEY, CDR2 SVGEGT, per germline. This CDR3 has 15 residues. V shed 2 bases and J 4 bases; nucleotides not matched to a gene: 4. The CDR3, as DNA: TGTGCCAGCAGTTACCCGGGGACTAGCGGATACGAGCAGTACTTC. It encodes CASSYPGTSGYEQYF.